The 31 T cell receptor beta chains listed next were all sequenced from one sample in a study of blood T cell repertoires in COVID-19. The repertoire was sequenced with immunoSEQ multiplex PCR; TCRdb's copy has only in-frame clones and lacks some. The sample consists of roughly 140,000 clones, more than 65% of them appearing once. The source material was peripheral blood. The receptors originated from a man between 60 and 75 years old with acute or convalescent COVID-19.

This clone was counted between two and nine times. The rearrangement joins TRBV6-1 to TRBJ1-1; D remains ambiguous. Trimming stripped 0 bases from V and 4 bases from J, with 18 bases between. Per germline, CDR1 MNHNS and CDR2 SASEGT. This CDR3 comprises 17 residues. The CDR3 sequence is CASSEAVGQDGVTEAFF. The CDR3 nucleotides read TGTGCCAGCAGTGAAGCAGTAGGGCAAGACGGGGTCACTGAAGCTTTCTTT.

The chain uses TRBV3-1 (or the pseudogene TRBV3-2) and TRBJ1-3; maybe TRBD1 (5 bases). Germline V CDR1 and CDR2: LGHDT, YNNKEL (reference sequence). V was clipped by 3 bases and J by 4 bases, with 10 bases between them. The CDR3 length is 14 residues. CDR3 sequence: CASSHAGFGNTIYF. DNA of the CDR3: TGTGCCAGCAGCCATGCAGGGTTCGGAAACACCATATATTTT.

V and J are TRBV5-4 and TRBJ1-2; 9 nucleotides agree with TRBD1. The junction had 4 bases not matched to a gene; V was cut back by 4 bases and J by 6 bases. The CDR3 spans 13 residues. Germline values: CDR1 SGHNT, CDR2 YYREEE (reference sequence). In DNA form, the CDR3 reads TGTGCCAGCAGCCTCAGACAGGGGGATGGCTACACCTTC. Translating gives CASSLRQGDGYTF.

This chain uses TRBV19 with TRBJ2-1; 9 positions agree with TRBD1. CDR1 is LNHDA and CDR2 is SQIVND in the germline V gene (reference sequence). V was pared by 7 bases and J by 5 bases, with 6 bases of the junction left unmatched. The CDR3 sequence is 14 residues long. CDR3 protein: CASTSGQGHNEQFF. In nucleotides, the CDR3 is TGTGCCAGTACGAGCGGACAGGGGCACAATGAGCAGTTCTTC.

In this sample, this clone turned up a few times. This rearrangement joins TRBV5-6 to TRBJ2-7, with D possibly matching TRBD2 (5 bases). The germline gives CDR1 SGHDT, CDR2 YYEEEE. Trimming left V 0 bases short and J 6 bases short, with 16 bases between. The CDR3 is 15 amino acids. CDR3 sequence reads: CASSLGVAGAAEQYF. The DNA for the CDR3 is TGTGCCAGCAGCTTGGGGGTGGCGGGCGCTGCCGAGCAGTACTTC.

The chain links TRBV7-9 to TRBJ2-2; 9 bases are shared with TRBD2. This CDR3 has 19 residues. J gave up 3 bases and V 5 bases, and 16 bases lay outside the gene matches. The germline V gene has CDR1 SEHNR and CDR2 FQNEAQ (reference sequence). CDR3 sequence (DNA): TGTGCCAGCAGCCCCTTCGGGACTAGCACGCGTCAGGACACCGGGGAGCTGTTTTTT. This codes for CASSPFGTSTRQDTGELFF.

The rearrangement joins TRBV9 to TRBJ2-2, with 9 bases that match TRBD2. V was clipped by 3 bases and J by 6 bases; unmatched bases: 12. The germline V gene has CDR1 SGDLS and CDR2 YYNGEE. The CDR3 extends over 17 amino acids. CDR3 DNA sequence: TGTGCCAGCAGCGGGGGTAGCGGGAGAATTACTGCCGGGGAGCTGTTTTTT. Protein sequence: CASSGGSGRITAGELFF. The complete variable domain, with remaining parts taken from reference TRBV9 and TRBJ2-2, reads DSGVTQTPKHLITATGQRVTLRCSPRSGDLSVYWYQQSLDQGLQFLIQYYNGEERAKGNILERFSAQQFPDLHSELNLSSLELGDSALYFCASSGGSGRITAGELFFGEGSRLTVL.

J is TRBJ2-1 and V is TRBV11-2; TRBD2 aligns across 8 bases. J was trimmed by 0 bases and V by 5 bases; bases with no gene match: 12. The germline V gene encodes CDR1 SGHAT and CDR2 FQNNGV. The CDR3 has 18 amino acids. In nucleotides, the CDR3 is TGTGCCAGCAGCCTTGCGGGGGGACTACTTCCCTCCTACAATGAGCAGTTCTTC. It translates to CASSLAGGLLPSYNEQFF.

In its sample, this clone was seen a few times. V is TRBV28 and J is TRBJ1-4, with 7 bases fitting TRBD1. V trimming: 5 bases; J trimming: 5 bases; junction bases outside the gene matches: 5. CDR1 MDHEN and CDR2 SYDVKM come from the germline V gene. The CDR3 runs to 14 residues. The CDR3: CASSNDRENEKLFF. The CDR3 nucleotides are TGTGCCAGCAGTAACGACAGGGAGAATGAAAAACTGTTTTTT.

The V gene is TRBV11-2, the J gene TRBJ2-7; 12 bases agree with TRBD1. CDR1 and CDR2 from the germline V gene are SGHAT and FQNNGV. V lost 3 bases and J lost 5; bases outside the gene matches: 5. This CDR3 has 15 residues. The CDR3 DNA sequence: TGTGCCAGCAGCTTGGGGACAGGGGGCAAGGACGAGCAGTACTTC. Its translation is CASSLGTGGKDEQYF.

V gene TRBV7-6 combines with J gene TRBJ1-5; 8 positions match TRBD1. The junction had 8 bases not matched to a gene; V was cut back by 5 bases and J by 2 bases. CDR1 and CDR2 from the germline V gene are SGHVS and FNYEAQ. The CDR3 sequence is 16 residues long. CDR3 protein: CASSAAGGFGNQPQHF. CDR3 nucleotides: TGTGCCAGCAGCGCGGCAGGGGGCTTCGGCAATCAGCCCCAGCATTTT.

This clone was detected a few times. The chain uses TRBV5-1 and TRBJ2-7; 9 nucleotides agree with TRBD2. CDR1 is SGHRS and CDR2 is YFSETQ in the germline V gene. This CDR3 is built from 16 residues. The V gene end was trimmed by 4 bases and the J gene end by 6 bases; junction bases not matched to a gene: 14. In DNA, the CDR3 is TGCGCCAGCAGCAGTGGGGGCGCGGGAGGGTACACCGAGCAGTACTTC. It encodes CASSSGGAGGYTEQYF. The full variable domain, rest sourced from reference TRBV5-1 and TRBJ2-7, is KAGVTQTPRYLIKTRGQQVTLSCSPISGHRSVSWYQQTPGQGLQFLFEYFSETQRNKGNFPGRFSGRQFSNSRSEMNVSTLELGDSALYLCASSSGGAGGYTEQYFGPGTRLTVT.

The J gene is TRBJ1-1, the V gene TRBV5-8, with a possible D match to TRBD1 (6 bases). Trimming took 3 bases from V and 0 from J, leaving 9 bases between them. CDR3 size: 14 residues. Germline V lookup: CDR1 SGHTS, CDR2 YDEGEE. For the CDR3, the DNA is TGTGCCAGCAGCTCCCAGGGGCTGAACACTGAAGCTTTCTTT. Protein product: CASSSQGLNTEAFF.

This clone came up a few times. The chain couples TRBV24-1 to TRBJ2-2; the match to TRBD1 covers 11 bases. Germline V lookup: CDR1 KGHDR, CDR2 SFDVKD. J lost 6 bases, V lost 5 bases, and 4 bases had no gene match. The CDR3 is 15 residues long. The CDR3 protein is CATSAGTGGAGELFF. CDR3 coding DNA: TGTGCCACCAGTGCCGGGACAGGGGGGGCCGGGGAGCTGTTTTTT.

The V gene is TRBV9, the J gene TRBJ2-7; 11 positions agree with TRBD2. The CDR3 is 15 residues long. J was trimmed by 2 bases and V by 4 bases; bases with no gene match: 5. Germline lookup yields CDR1 SGDLS and CDR2 YYNGEE. The CDR3, as DNA: TGTGCCAGCAGCATTACTAGCGGGAGTACCTACGAGCAGTACTTC. Its translation: CASSITSGSTYEQYF. Using reference TRBV9 and TRBJ2-7 for the parts outside the CDR3, the full variable domain is DSGVTQTPKHLITATGQRVTLRCSPRSGDLSVYWYQQSLDQGLQFLIQYYNGEERAKGNILERFSAQQFPDLHSELNLSSLELGDSALYFCASSITSGSTYEQYFGPGTRLTVT.

V is TRBV5-6 and J is TRBJ2-5, with D perhaps being TRBD1 or TRBD2 (6 bases each). Trimming took off 4 bases at V and 9 bases at J, with 22 bases between the two ends. This CDR3 has 15 amino acids. Per the germline V gene, CDR1 is SGHDT and CDR2 is YYEEEE. The CDR3 loop is CASSMGGQLVLSQYF. The CDR3 DNA follows: TGTGCCAGCAGCATGGGGGGCCAGCTCGTGTTGTCCCAGTACTTC.

The chain couples TRBV19 to TRBJ2-2; weak D call: TRBD1 (6 bases). Germline loops: CDR1 LNHDA, CDR2 SQIVND (reference sequence). Trimming removed 7 bases at V and 5 bases at J, with 11 bases between. The CDR3 covers 13 residues. CDR3 sequence: CASTPQGTGELFF. CDR3 nucleotide sequence: TGTGCCAGTACCCCACAGGGAACCGGGGAGCTGTTTTTT.

This clone was counted only a few times. The gene calls are TRBV28 and TRBJ1-2; 11 bases are a match to TRBD1. The germline gives CDR1 MDHEN, CDR2 SYDVKM. The CDR3 is 14 amino acids. J lost 8 bases, V lost 3 bases, and 5 bases had no gene match. CDR3: CASSFGGQGGGYTF. For the CDR3, the DNA is TGTGCCAGCAGTTTCGGGGGACAGGGGGGCGGCTACACCTTC.

The chain links TRBV11-2 to TRBJ1-2, with D uncertain. The CDR3 extends over 15 amino acids. Trimming stripped 1 base from V and 8 bases from J, with 17 bases between. Germline V gene data show CDR1 as SGHAT and CDR2 as FQNNGV. The CDR3 spells CASSLGSVPLRGYTF. CDR3 sequence (DNA): TGTGCCAGCAGCTTAGGTTCAGTCCCGTTGCGGGGCTACACCTTC.

V and J are TRBV7-8 and TRBJ2-3; TRBD2 matches at 9 bases. V shed 0 bases and J 0 bases; nucleotides not matched to a gene: 7. The CDR3 runs to 18 residues. From germline, CDR1 is SGHVS and CDR2 FQNEAQ. DNA for the CDR3: TGTGCCAGCAGCTTAGCGAGGAGTAGCGGGAGTAGCACAGATACGCAGTATTTT. This gives the protein CASSLARSSGSSTDTQYF.

The chain links TRBV5-1 to TRBJ2-5; no clear D. Germline V gene sequence: CDR1 SGHRS, CDR2 YFSETQ. Trimming stripped 3 bases from V and 5 bases from J, with 17 bases between. The CDR3 spans 15 residues. The CDR3 loop is CASSSGPALAETQYF. The DNA for the CDR3 is TGCGCCAGCAGCTCGGGTCCGGCCCTTGCGGAGACCCAGTACTTC.

The chain links TRBV2 to TRBJ1-2; D may be TRBD1 (6 bases). The CDR3 sequence is 13 residues long. Germline loops: CDR1 SNHLY, CDR2 FYNNEI. Trimming stripped 6 bases from V and 6 bases from J, with 14 bases between. The CDR3 protein is CASRGGQSDGYTF. Written as DNA, the CDR3 is TGTGCCAGCAGGGGTGGACAGAGCGATGGCTACACCTTC.

A remark on this clone: A read error may produce the germline difference seen at one junction end. The rearrangement joins TRBV6-5 to TRBJ2-4, with D maybe TRBD2 (6 bases). The CDR3 runs 13 residues. Germline V gene lookup returns CDR1 MNHEY and CDR2 SVGAGI. The CDR3 coding sequence is TGTGCCAGCAGATCTTCACAGCACTCCACGGGGGAGTTC. This codes for CASRSSQHSTGEF.

The sample holds one count of this clone. V gene TRBV7-2 combines with J gene TRBJ1-2, with TRBD1 identical over 9 bases. Germline V lookup: CDR1 SGHTA, CDR2 FQGNSA. This CDR3 has 15 residues. Trimming took 0 bases from V and 8 from J; bases not matched to a gene: 7. The CDR3 is CASSLAQQGAMGYTF. CDR3 sequence (DNA): TGTGCCAGCAGCTTAGCCCAACAGGGGGCAATGGGCTACACCTTC.

DNA for the CDR3: TGTGCCAGCAGAGCGGACAGTTTTTGGCAGCCCCAGCATTTT. It specifies CASRADSFWQPQHF. This chain connects TRBV28 to TRBJ1-5; a possible D gene is TRBD1 (6 bases). The CDR3 sequence is 14 residues long. CDR1 and CDR2 (germline): MDHEN, SYDVKM. V was shortened by 6 bases and J by 7 bases, with 16 bases between the two germline ends.

This clone came up once. This chain links TRBV5-4 with TRBJ2-1; 10 bases are a match to TRBD2. The J segment lost 10 bases and the V segment lost 0 bases, leaving 10 bases of the junction unmatched. The germline gives CDR1 SGHNT, CDR2 YYREEE (reference sequence). The length of the CDR3 is 16 residues. CDR3 protein: CASSLEVAGGSGEQFF. CDR3 DNA: TGTGCCAGCAGCTTGGAGGTAGCGGGAGGCTCTGGCGAGCAGTTCTTC.

The rearrangement uses TRBV5-1 and TRBJ1-1; D is perhaps TRBD1 (6 bases). V was clipped by 1 base and J by 0 bases, with 13 bases between them. Germline V gene data show CDR1 as SGHRS and CDR2 as YFSETQ. The CDR3 loop spans 16 amino acids. The CDR3, as DNA: TGCGCCAGCAGCTTGAGCAGGGGTGGGTTGAACACTGAAGCTTTCTTT. This codes for CASSLSRGGLNTEAFF.

The gene calls are TRBV7-9 and TRBJ1-1; 7 positions match TRBD1. CDR1 and CDR2 (germline): SEHNR, FQNEAQ (reference sequence). V lost 5 bases to trimming and J lost 7 bases; unmatched junction nucleotides: 10. The CDR3 has 14 amino acids. The CDR3 region has the DNA TGTGCCAGCAGCGAACTAGGGACAGAGCATGAAGCTTTCTTT. Translating it yields CASSELGTEHEAFF.

Written as DNA, the CDR3 is TGTGCCAGCAGCCAGACAGGGGCCGGGGAGCTGTTTTTT. Protein product: CASSQTGAGELFF. The gene calls are TRBV4-2 and TRBJ2-2, with TRBD1 identical over 8 bases. Germline values: CDR1 LGHNA, CDR2 YNFKEQ. There are 13 residues in the CDR3. The V segment lost 3 bases and the J segment 6 bases; nucleotides outside the gene matches: 0.

The rearrangement links TRBV18 to TRBJ1-4, with TRBD1 as a possible D gene (5 bases). The CDR3 covers 15 residues. V shed 3 bases and J shed 0 bases, with 8 bases lying between them. The germline gives CDR1 KGHSH, CDR2 LQKENI. The CDR3 sequence is CASSPRQPTNEKLFF. The DNA of the CDR3 is TGTGCCAGCTCACCCCGACAGCCAACTAATGAAAAACTGTTTTTT.

A remark on this clone: Other DNA sequences within the sample encode an identical CDR3. The chain joins TRBV28 to TRBJ1-5, with TRBD1 identical over 9 bases. CDR1 is MDHEN and CDR2 is SYDVKM in the germline V gene. Losses at the gene ends were 4 bases for V and 4 bases for J; bases not matched to a gene: 8. The CDR3 runs to 16 residues. CDR3 sequence reads: CASSSPGTGMNQPQHF. CDR3 DNA: TGTGCCAGCAGTTCACCTGGGACAGGGATGAATCAGCCCCAGCATTTT.